The T cell receptor beta chain described here comes from a study of T cell changes during pregnancy in multiple sclerosis. V was shortened by 0 bases and J by 4 bases, with 16 bases between the two germline ends. Germline V gives CDR1 SGHDT, CDR2 YYEEEE. The CDR3 contains 16 residues. Some clones are missing from TCRdb's copy, which holds only in-frame ones; the method was immunoSEQ multiplex PCR. The repertoire holds approximately 51,000 clones, with around 94% as singletons. The V gene is TRBV5-6, the J gene TRBJ1-2; maybe TRBD1 (5 bases). Material: CD4+ T cells from peripheral blood mononuclear cells, obtained in the second trimester of pregnancy. The receptor comes from a female donor with multiple sclerosis, enrolled in a pregnancy study. The CDR3 region is CASSLGIPGNFYGYTF. The CDR3 coding sequence is TGTGCCAGCAGCTTGGGGATCCCAGGGAATTTCTATGGCTACACCTTC.